The next 29 T cell receptor beta chains were all read from a single sample in a study of CD8 T cells in ankylosing spondylitis. General study findings and limits: A TCR beta motif of about 8 highly homologous variants seemed to mark ankylosing spondylitis blood.

What these receptors recognize is not known. TCRdb re-called the 5' RACE reads through MiXCR, storing one row per CDR3 protein. The sample shows 350,000 to 550,000 distinct CDR3 sequences, roughly 25% of them seen only once. Sequencing was done on a sample of blood, either unsorted or a sorted T cell fraction (not recorded which). The receptors were sampled from a male donor with ankylosing spondylitis.

The chain combines TRBV5-1 with TRBJ1-2, with D hard to call. Germline assignment: CDR1 SGHRS and CDR2 YFSETQ. V lost 4 bases and J 0 bases, leaving 10 bases between the germline ends. This CDR3 has 14 residues. CDR3 amino acids: CASSTSGTNYGYTF. The DNA of the CDR3 is TGCGCCAGCAGCACATCCGGGACTAACTATGGCTACACCTTC.

This clonotype showed up just a few times. The chain carries TRBV7-2 and TRBJ2-3, with TRBD2 matching over 13 bases. The V gene end was trimmed by 5 bases and the J gene end by 3 bases; junction bases not matched to a gene: 8. In germline, CDR1 is SGHTA, CDR2 FQGNSA. The CDR3 extends over 17 amino acids. This CDR3 is CASSEPLAGGLTDTQYF. In DNA form, the CDR3 reads TGTGCCAGCAGCGAACCACTAGCGGGAGGGCTAACAGATACGCAGTATTTT. The full variable domain, with the rest looked up from reference TRBV7-2 and TRBJ2-3, is GAGVSQSPSNKVTEKGKDVELRCDPISGHTALYWYRQSLGQGLEFLIYFQGNSAPDKSGLPSDRFSAERTGGSVSTLTIQRTQQEDSAVYLCASSEPLAGGLTDTQYFGPGTRLTVL.

This clonotype showed up just a few times. V usage is TRBV7-8 and J usage is TRBJ2-3, with 8 bases that match TRBD2. V gave up 4 bases and J gave up 8 bases; unmatched junction bases: 8. There are 14 residues in the CDR3. In germline, CDR1 is SGHVS, CDR2 FQNEAQ. The CDR3 spells CASSSEREGGTQYF. Written as DNA, the CDR3 is TGTGCCAGCAGCTCCGAACGGGAGGGTGGTACGCAGTATTTT. The full variable domain, rest sourced from reference TRBV7-8 and TRBJ2-3, is GAGVSQSPRYKVAKRGQDVALRCDPISGHVSLFWYQQALGQGPEFLTYFQNEAQLDKSGLPSDRFFAERPEGSVSTLKIQRTQQEDSAVYLCASSSEREGGTQYFGPGTRLTVL.

The chain employs TRBV11-1 and TRBJ2-5, with 8 bases identical to TRBD2. Germline loops: CDR1 SGHAT, CDR2 FQDESV (reference sequence). The CDR3 loop spans 18 amino acids. The V gene end was trimmed by 5 bases and the J gene end by 3 bases; junction bases not matched to a gene: 17. The CDR3 region is CASSLLGYQREYKETQYF. In nucleotides, the CDR3 is TGTGCCAGCAGCCTTCTCGGGTATCAGCGGGAGTATAAAGAGACCCAGTACTTC.

The gene calls are TRBV3-1 and TRBJ1-1, with D maybe TRBD1 (5 bases). Germline CDR1 is LGHDT and CDR2 is YNNKEL (reference sequence). This CDR3 has 14 amino acids. V was pared by 6 bases and J by 2 bases, with 13 bases between. The CDR3 DNA reads as TGTGCCAGCAGAGTATGGGGCCCCAACACTGAAGCTTTCTTT. This sequence encodes CASRVWGPNTEAFF.

V usage is TRBV29-1 and J usage is TRBJ1-1, with D possibly being TRBD1 (5 bases). Germline loops: CDR1 SQVTM, CDR2 ANQGSEA. The CDR3 is made up of 14 amino acids. Between the trimmed V and J ends, which lost 8 bases and 7 bases, there was a span of 23 bases. This CDR3 is CSSLQGTGWGEAFF. The CDR3 DNA reads TGCAGCTCTCTGCAGGGAACCGGGTGGGGTGAAGCTTTCTTT.

This clonotype was seen a handful of times. V and J are TRBV7-2 and TRBJ2-7; D call uncertain. CDR1 and CDR2 from the germline V gene are SGHTA and FQGNSA. The CDR3 is 15 amino acids. Deletions cut 1 base from V and 0 bases from J, with 10 bases between. The DNA of the CDR3 is TGTGCCAGCAGCTTAGGGTCCCTGAGCTCCTACGAGCAGTACTTC. Translating gives CASSLGSLSSYEQYF.

The J gene is TRBJ2-5, the V gene TRBV9; 15 bases match TRBD2. Trimming took 3 bases from V and 9 from J; bases not matched to a gene: 6. The germline V gene encodes CDR1 SGDLS and CDR2 YYNGEE. The CDR3 runs to 15 residues. The CDR3 DNA reads TGTGCCAGCAGCGCGCTCGGACTAGCGGGAGGGGCCCAGTACTTC. Translated, it gives CASSALGLAGGAQYF.

V usage is TRBV11-2 and J usage is TRBJ1-1; 8 bases fit TRBD1. Unmatched junction bases numbered 5, after V lost 1 base and J lost 4 bases. Germline V gene sequence: CDR1 SGHAT, CDR2 FQNNGV. CDR3 length: 15 residues. Here the CDR3 reads CASSLAQGAITEAFF. The CDR3 DNA is TGTGCCAGCAGCTTAGCCCAGGGGGCTATCACTGAAGCTTTCTTT.

The chain has TRBV7-2 and TRBJ2-7; 8 positions match TRBD2. The V gene's germline CDR1 is SGHTA and CDR2 FQGNSA. V shed 2 bases, J shed 4 bases, and the junction held 4 bases outside the gene matches. This CDR3 spans 14 amino acids. CDR3 nucleotide sequence: TGTGCCAGCAGCTTAAGCGGGAGAATGTACGAGCAGTACTTC. It encodes CASSLSGRMYEQYF.

The chain is built from TRBV5-1 and TRBJ1-1; no definite D call. Germline V gene lookup returns CDR1 SGHRS and CDR2 YFSETQ. Trimming removed 0 bases from V and 3 bases from J, with 12 bases in between. The length of the CDR3 is 15 residues. As DNA, the CDR3 is TGCGCCAGCAGCTTGGGAAAGCCTGGAGACACTGAAGCTTTCTTT. Protein: CASSLGKPGDTEAFF. Looking up the rest from reference TRBV5-1 and TRBJ1-1 gives the full variable domain: KAGVTQTPRYLIKTRGQQVTLSCSPISGHRSVSWYQQTPGQGLQFLFEYFSETQRNKGNFPGRFSGRQFSNSRSEMNVSTLELGDSALYLCASSLGKPGDTEAFFGQGTRLTVV.

The J gene is TRBJ2-7, the V gene TRBV11-2; D call uncertain. CDR1 and CDR2 (germline): SGHAT, FQNNGV. V was pared by 2 bases and J by 4 bases, with 18 bases between. The CDR3 sequence is 16 residues long. The CDR3 sequence: CASSLLGGRSGYEQYV. CDR3 DNA: TGTGCCAGCAGCTTATTAGGTGGCCGGAGTGGTTACGAGCAGTACGTC.

The chain employs TRBV5-1 and TRBJ1-1; the match to TRBD1 covers 9 bases. CDR3 length: 15 amino acids. V lost 0 bases and J lost 7; bases outside the gene matches: 7. Germline V gene lookup returns CDR1 SGHRS and CDR2 YFSETQ. The CDR3 loop is CASSLAGTGGREAFF. The DNA for the CDR3 is TGCGCCAGCAGCTTGGCCGGTACAGGGGGCCGTGAAGCTTTCTTT.

The V and J genes are TRBV20-1 and TRBJ2-3; TRBD2 aligns across 12 bases. V shed 3 bases and J 8 bases; nucleotides not matched to a gene: 6. Germline values: CDR1 DFQATT, CDR2 SNEGSKA (reference sequence). CDR3 size: 14 residues. CDR3: CSARASGRVGTQYF. The CDR3 DNA reads TGCAGTGCTAGGGCTAGCGGGAGGGTGGGTACGCAGTATTTT.

The V gene is TRBV2, the J gene TRBJ2-2; 12 bases are a match to TRBD2. V lost 6 bases, J lost 4 bases, and 9 bases stayed unmatched. The length of the CDR3 is 17 residues. CDR1 is SNHLY, CDR2 FYNNEI, per germline. CDR3 region: CASRLAGGLAGTGELFF. CDR3 nucleotides: TGTGCCAGCAGACTAGCGGGAGGTCTCGCCGGCACCGGGGAGCTGTTTTTT. The complete variable domain, with remaining parts taken from reference TRBV2 and TRBJ2-2, reads EPEVTQTPSHQVTQMGQEVILRCVPISNHLYFYWYRQILGQKVEFLVSFYNNEISEKSEIFDDQFSVERPDGSNFTLKIRSTKLEDSAMYFCASRLAGGLAGTGELFFGEGSRLTVL.

This clonotype was found a few times. This sequence joins TRBV11-2 and TRBJ1-1; no definite D call. V lost 6 bases, J lost 0 bases, and 8 bases lay in between. Germline lookup yields CDR1 SGHAT and CDR2 FQNNGV. The length of the CDR3 is 13 residues. Here the CDR3 reads CASRERMNTEAFF. The CDR3 DNA reads TGTGCCAGCAGGGAAAGGATGAACACTGAAGCTTTCTTT.

The genes are TRBV24-1 and TRBJ2-1, with TRBD2 as a possible D gene (6 bases). The CDR3 covers 14 residues. V was clipped by 7 bases and J by 9 bases, with 18 bases between them. Germline V gives CDR1 KGHDR, CDR2 SFDVKD. The CDR3 nucleotides read TGTGCCACCAGCAAATCCGGGTCGCGGGGTGAGCAGTTCTTC. As protein: CATSKSGSRGEQFF.

This clonotype was counted a few times. This sequence joins TRBV7-2 and TRBJ2-1, with 8 nucleotides matching TRBD1. The CDR3 is 15 amino acids. J gave up 7 bases and V 5 bases, and 10 bases lay outside the gene matches. The germline V gene has CDR1 SGHTA and CDR2 FQGNSA. The CDR3 region is CASSPKDRDRNEQFF. The CDR3 DNA is TGTGCCAGCAGCCCGAAGGACAGGGATCGAAATGAGCAGTTCTTC.

This chain uses TRBV25-1 with TRBJ2-7, with D perhaps TRBD2 (6 bases). Germline CDR1 reads MGHDK; CDR2 reads SYGVNS. The CDR3 covers 14 residues. Trimming pared 3 bases from V and 7 bases from J, leaving 16 bases between. The DNA for the CDR3 is TGTGCCAGCAGTGATTGGGGGGACCGACGTGAGCAGTACTTC. Protein: CASSDWGDRREQYF.

The CDR3 bases are TGCAGGGTGGGGGGGAACTATGGCTACACCTTC. Translated: CRVGGNYGYTF. The V call is TRBV20-1, the J call TRBJ1-2; a possible D gene is TRBD1 (5 bases). The CDR3 contains 11 residues. Germline V CDR1 and CDR2: DFQATT, SNEGSKA (reference sequence).

This rearrangement joins TRBV6-5 to TRBJ1-1, with 9 bases fitting TRBD1. Trimming at V came to 0 bases and at J to 4 bases, leaving 3 bases not matched to a gene. The CDR3 is 15 residues long. Germline loops: CDR1 MNHEY, CDR2 SVGAGI. The CDR3 sequence: CASSYSGTGFTEAFF. CDR3 coding DNA: TGTGCCAGCAGTTACTCGGGGACAGGGTTCACTGAAGCTTTCTTT.

This clonotype was seen a few times. Here the CDR3 reads CASSQGQGYGYTF. The CDR3 DNA sequence: TGTGCCAGCAGCCAAGGTCAGGGTTATGGCTACACCTTC. This chain uses TRBV3-1 with TRBJ1-2; perhaps TRBD1 as D (5 bases). Germline V gives CDR1 LGHDT, CDR2 YNNKEL (reference sequence). This CDR3 spans 13 amino acids. Deletions cut 1 base from V and 5 bases from J, with 8 bases between.

This clonotype has just a few counts. The V call is TRBV5-1, the J call TRBJ1-3; D unresolved. V lost 0 bases, J lost 0 bases, and 10 bases lay in between. The CDR3 is made up of 16 amino acids. Germline V gene sequence: CDR1 SGHRS, CDR2 YFSETQ. The CDR3 nucleotides read TGCGCCAGCAGCTTGGACGCAGAGGGCTCTGGAAACACCATATATTTT. Translated, it gives CASSLDAEGSGNTIYF. The complete variable domain, with remaining parts taken from reference TRBV5-1 and TRBJ1-3, reads KAGVTQTPRYLIKTRGQQVTLSCSPISGHRSVSWYQQTPGQGLQFLFEYFSETQRNKGNFPGRFSGRQFSNSRSEMNVSTLELGDSALYLCASSLDAEGSGNTIYFGEGSWLTVV.

This clonotype was seen a handful of times. The J gene is TRBJ2-5, the V gene TRBV29-1; a weak D match, TRBD2 (5 bases). CDR1 and CDR2 (germline): SQVTM, ANQGSEA. The CDR3 is 12 amino acids. The V and J ends lost 7 bases and 0 bases respectively, with 9 bases between them. The DNA for the CDR3 is TGCAGCGCCCGGAGGAACCAAGAGACCCAGTACTTC. It yields the protein CSARRNQETQYF. The full variable domain, in which reference TRBV29-1 and TRBJ2-5 provide the parts outside the CDR3, is SAVISQKPSRDICQRGTSLTIQCQVDSQVTMMFWYRQQPGQSLTLIATANQGSEATYESGFVIDKFPISRPNLTFSTLTVSNMSPEDSSIYLCSARRNQETQYFGPGTRLLVL.

This clonotype was found a few times. The chain uses TRBV20-1 and TRBJ1-5; D is perhaps TRBD1 (6 bases). The CDR3 has 13 residues. Germline values: CDR1 DFQATT, CDR2 SNEGSKA (reference sequence). Trimming took 0 bases from V and 12 from J, leaving 15 bases between them. CDR3 in amino acids: CSARESADRRQHF. The CDR3 DNA is TGCAGTGCTAGAGAATCGGCTGACAGGCGCCAGCATTTT.

The chain has TRBV11-2 and TRBJ1-1; D remains unclear. There are 14 residues in the CDR3. The V gene's germline CDR1 is SGHAT and CDR2 FQNNGV. Trimming removed 3 bases from V and 1 base from J, with 9 bases in between. The CDR3 region is CASSFSGQNTEAFF. The CDR3 DNA follows: TGTGCCAGCAGCTTTAGCGGCCAGAACACTGAAGCTTTCTTT.

This clonotype has just a few counts. The CDR3 here is CASTPGDTENYGYTF. In DNA form, the CDR3 reads TGTGCCAGCACCCCTGGGGACACTGAAAACTATGGCTACACCTTC. The chain uses TRBV12-3 or TRBV12-4 and TRBJ1-2, with D perhaps matching TRBD1 (6 bases). The V and J ends lost 7 bases and 2 bases respectively, with 17 bases between them. The CDR3 sequence is 15 residues long.

This chain joins TRBV20-1 and TRBJ2-1; D is undetermined. CDR1 is DFQATT and CDR2 is SNEGSKA in the germline V gene (reference sequence). The V end lost 5 bases, the J end lost 0 bases, and 20 bases lay between the germline ends. The CDR3 has 17 amino acids. CDR3 protein: CSALPRSRVSSYNEQFF. The CDR3 DNA follows: TGCAGTGCTCTCCCCCGTAGTAGGGTGAGCTCCTACAATGAGCAGTTCTTC.

The chain employs TRBV20-1 and TRBJ2-1, with TRBD2 as a possible D gene (6 bases). This CDR3 region has 14 residues. Trimming stripped 3 bases from V and 1 base from J, with 10 bases between. CDR1 and CDR2 from the germline V gene are DFQATT and SNEGSKA (reference sequence). The CDR3 loop reads CSARSAGSYNEQFF. As DNA, the CDR3 is TGCAGTGCTAGGTCCGCGGGGTCCTACAATGAGCAGTTCTTC.